The rows below give T cell receptor beta chains drawn from one sample of a study of breast tumors, draining lymph nodes, adjacent tissues. In TCRdb, the multiplex PCR reads were re-called with MiXCR into one record per CDR3 protein. The table records fewer than 85,000 distinct CDR3 sequences, about 21% of them present only once. The sequencing input was axillary lymph node tissue. These receptors all stem from a female donor with breast cancer. Some clones in this sample may be carry-over from other donors' samples. Each CDR3 is given without its conserved first and last residue.

TRBV4-3	TRBJ2-6	ASSPRFSGANVLT
TRBV18	TRBJ1-2	ASSPIRESGGYT
TRBV7-8	TRBJ2-7	ASSLGTAYEQY
TRBV20-1	TRBJ2-7	SAGSGSSYEQY
TRBV4-3	TRBJ2-3	ASSQDSAGTYTQY
TRBV27	TRBJ2-1	ASRSMLAGGYNEQF
TRBV7-9	TRBJ2-5	ASSFGAGRETQY
TRBV5-1	TRBJ2-5	ASSGTGKIETQY
TRBV20-1	TRBJ2-7	SAQGRGSRERY
TRBV5-1	TRBJ1-4	ASSLDPGTVEKLF
TRBV19	TRBJ1-3	ASTPGGVLSGNTIY
TRBV7-2	TRBJ2-7	ASSLDFTKQY
TRBV5-5	TRBJ1-3	ASSLSGRGNTIY
TRBV5-1	TRBJ2-1	ASSEGLAGGPSSYNEQF
TRBV4-3	TRBJ2-1	ASSQITSGSSNEQF
TRBV12-5	TRBJ1-2	ASGLNQGQGGYT
TRBV6-5	TRBJ2-7	ASSRRDSGYEQY
TRBV24-1	TRBJ2-7	ATSDLVAGINEQY
TRBV19	TRBJ1-2	ASSIVGRITYGYT
TRBV6-5	TRBJ2-3	ASRDSYWADTQY
TRBV7-2	TRBJ2-7	ASSAVSAGGPGEQY
TRBV11-2	TRBJ2-7	ASKTLDRAPDEQY
TRBV28	TRBJ1-6	ASSLQESYNSPLH
TRBV9	TRBJ2-1	ASSVSAGGPHNEQF
TRBV4-3	TRBJ1-6	ASSAGTGDSPLH
TRBV11-3	TRBJ2-1	ASSFDREDEQF
TRBV11-3	TRBJ2-3	ASSQDRTDTQY
TRBV9	TRBJ2-1	ASSVAGGEVNEQF
TRBV4-2	TRBJ2-3	ASAAPGGKTDTQY
TRBV20-1	TRBJ2-3	SASKSTDTQC